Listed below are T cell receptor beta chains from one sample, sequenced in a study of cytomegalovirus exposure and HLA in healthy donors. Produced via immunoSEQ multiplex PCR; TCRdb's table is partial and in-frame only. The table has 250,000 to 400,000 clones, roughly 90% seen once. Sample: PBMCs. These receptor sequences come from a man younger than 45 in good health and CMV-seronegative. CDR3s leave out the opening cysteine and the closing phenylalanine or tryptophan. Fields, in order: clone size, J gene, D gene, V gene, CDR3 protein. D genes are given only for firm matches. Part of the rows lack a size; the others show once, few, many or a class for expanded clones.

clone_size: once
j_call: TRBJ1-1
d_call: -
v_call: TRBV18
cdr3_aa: ASSPQRAQNTEAF

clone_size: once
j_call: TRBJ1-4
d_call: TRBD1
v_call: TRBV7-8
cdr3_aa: ASSLFSGGVRGKLF

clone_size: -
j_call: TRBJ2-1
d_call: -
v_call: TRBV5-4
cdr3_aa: ASSLPLNRNEQF

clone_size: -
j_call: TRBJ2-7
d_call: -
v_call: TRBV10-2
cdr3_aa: ASSLLAGPTEQY

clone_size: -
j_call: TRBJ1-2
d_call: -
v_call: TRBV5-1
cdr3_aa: ASSLAHSGLNYGYT

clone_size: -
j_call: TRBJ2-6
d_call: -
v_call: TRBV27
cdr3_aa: ASSGSGAGANVLT

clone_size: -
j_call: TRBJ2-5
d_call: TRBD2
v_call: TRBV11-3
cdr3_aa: ASSRTGLAGGEETQY

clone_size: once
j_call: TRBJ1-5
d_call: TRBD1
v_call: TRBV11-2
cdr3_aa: ASSYRGLQPQH

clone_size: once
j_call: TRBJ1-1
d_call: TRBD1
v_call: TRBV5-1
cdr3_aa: ASSSTGTANTEAF

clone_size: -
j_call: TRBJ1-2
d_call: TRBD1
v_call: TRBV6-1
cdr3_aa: ASRYLTGGGYGYT

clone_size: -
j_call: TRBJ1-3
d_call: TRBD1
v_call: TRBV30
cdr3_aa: AWSVGTGAGNTIY

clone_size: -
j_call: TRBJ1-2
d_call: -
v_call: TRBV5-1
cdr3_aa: ASSLAGGYGYT

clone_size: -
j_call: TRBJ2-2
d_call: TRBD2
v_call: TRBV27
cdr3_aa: ASSGQNTGELF

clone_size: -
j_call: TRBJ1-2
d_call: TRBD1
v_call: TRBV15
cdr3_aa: ATSRDRVNYGYT

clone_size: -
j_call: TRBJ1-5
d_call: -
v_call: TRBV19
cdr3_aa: ASSEALNQPQH

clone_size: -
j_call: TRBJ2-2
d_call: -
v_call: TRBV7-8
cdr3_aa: ASEPGTATGELF

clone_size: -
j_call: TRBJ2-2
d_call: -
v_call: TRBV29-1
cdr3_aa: SVDGGGTGELF

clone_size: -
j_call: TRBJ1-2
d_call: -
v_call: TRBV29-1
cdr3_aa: SVALDRRGYT

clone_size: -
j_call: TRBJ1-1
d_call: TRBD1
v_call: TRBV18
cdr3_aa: ASSPGQGLTEAF

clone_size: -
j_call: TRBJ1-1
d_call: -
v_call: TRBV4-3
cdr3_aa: ASSQGVQGTEAF

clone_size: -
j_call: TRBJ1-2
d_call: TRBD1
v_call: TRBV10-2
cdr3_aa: ASSWDSNYGYT

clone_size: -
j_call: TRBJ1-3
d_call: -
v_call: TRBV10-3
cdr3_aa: AISPTGGGNTIY

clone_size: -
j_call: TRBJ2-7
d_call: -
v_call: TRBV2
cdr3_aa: ASRGTYYEQY

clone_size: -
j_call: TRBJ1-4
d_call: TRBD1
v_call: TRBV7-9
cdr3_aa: ASSPGQGTTNEKLF

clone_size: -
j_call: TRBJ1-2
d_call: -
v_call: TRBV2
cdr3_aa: ASSRGTPRYT

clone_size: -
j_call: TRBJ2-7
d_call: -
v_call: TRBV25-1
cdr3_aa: ASSEETGRYEQY

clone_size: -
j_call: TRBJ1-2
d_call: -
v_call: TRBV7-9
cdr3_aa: ASSLAPANYGYT

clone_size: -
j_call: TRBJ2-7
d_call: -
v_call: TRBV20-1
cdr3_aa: SARTNYEQY

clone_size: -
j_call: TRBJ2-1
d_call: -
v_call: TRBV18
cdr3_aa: ASSPTGSYNEQF

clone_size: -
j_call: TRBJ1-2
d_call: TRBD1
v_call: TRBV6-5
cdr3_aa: ASSYSTGGYGYT

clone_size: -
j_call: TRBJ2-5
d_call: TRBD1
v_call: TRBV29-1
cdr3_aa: SATGQGSMETQY

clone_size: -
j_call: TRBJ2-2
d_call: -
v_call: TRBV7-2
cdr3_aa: ASSFSTGELF

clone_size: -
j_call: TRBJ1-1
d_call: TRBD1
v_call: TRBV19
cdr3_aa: ASSIGTGNEEAF

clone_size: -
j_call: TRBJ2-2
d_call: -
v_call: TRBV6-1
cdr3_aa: ASRGGGGDTGELF

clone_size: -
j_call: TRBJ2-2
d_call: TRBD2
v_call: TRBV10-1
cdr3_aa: ASSEELAAGELF

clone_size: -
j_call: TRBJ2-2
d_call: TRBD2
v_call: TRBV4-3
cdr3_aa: ASSQDLAGGPTGELF

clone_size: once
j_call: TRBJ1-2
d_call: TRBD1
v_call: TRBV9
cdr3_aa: ASSGSGGDYYGYT

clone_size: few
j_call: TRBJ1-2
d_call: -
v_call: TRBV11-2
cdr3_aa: ASSSLGTPGGGTRGCT

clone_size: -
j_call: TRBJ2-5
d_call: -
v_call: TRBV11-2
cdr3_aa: ASSTPREETQY

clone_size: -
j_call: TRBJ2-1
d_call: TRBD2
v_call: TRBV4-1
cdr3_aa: ASSQLSTGGRYNEQF

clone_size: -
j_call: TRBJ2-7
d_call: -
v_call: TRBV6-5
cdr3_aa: ASSYDRISSSEQY

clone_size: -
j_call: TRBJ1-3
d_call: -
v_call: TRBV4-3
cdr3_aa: ASSQGSSGNTIY

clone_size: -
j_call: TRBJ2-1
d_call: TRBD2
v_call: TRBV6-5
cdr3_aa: ASRPILAGEQF

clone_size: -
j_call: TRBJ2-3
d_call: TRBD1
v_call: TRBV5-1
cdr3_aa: ASSFGTGGADTQY

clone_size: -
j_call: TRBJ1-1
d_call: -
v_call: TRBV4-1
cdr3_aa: ASSHPPRGEEAF

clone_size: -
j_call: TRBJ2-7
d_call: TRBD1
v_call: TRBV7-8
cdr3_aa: ASSLGTGFYEQY

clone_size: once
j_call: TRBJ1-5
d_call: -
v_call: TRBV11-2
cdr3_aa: ASSLATGNRDQPQH

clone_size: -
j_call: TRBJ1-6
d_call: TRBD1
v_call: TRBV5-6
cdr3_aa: ASSLTGTISNSPLH

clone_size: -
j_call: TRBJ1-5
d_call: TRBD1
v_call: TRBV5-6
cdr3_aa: ASSLTGGYSNQPQH

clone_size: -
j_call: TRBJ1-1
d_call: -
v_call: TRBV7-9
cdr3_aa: ASSTPPGTPEAF

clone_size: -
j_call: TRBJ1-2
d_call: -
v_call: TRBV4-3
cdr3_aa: ASSQDRGGNTRNYGYT

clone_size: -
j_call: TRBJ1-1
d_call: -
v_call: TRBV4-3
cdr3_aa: ASSQDIQFEGSYSPNTEAF

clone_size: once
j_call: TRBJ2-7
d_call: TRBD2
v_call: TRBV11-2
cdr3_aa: ASRYLAGGPEQY

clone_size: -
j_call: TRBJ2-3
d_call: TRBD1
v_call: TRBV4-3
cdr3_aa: ASSSVGQGTDTQY